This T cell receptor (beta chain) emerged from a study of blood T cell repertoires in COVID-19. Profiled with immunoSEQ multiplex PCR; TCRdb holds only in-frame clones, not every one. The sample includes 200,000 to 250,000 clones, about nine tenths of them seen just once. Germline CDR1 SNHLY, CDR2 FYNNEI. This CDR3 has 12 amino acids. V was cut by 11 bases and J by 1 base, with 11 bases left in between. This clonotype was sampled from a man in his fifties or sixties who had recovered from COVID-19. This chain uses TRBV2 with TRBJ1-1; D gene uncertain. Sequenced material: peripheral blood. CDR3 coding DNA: TGTGCCTCTTCTCGGGAGAACACTGAAGCTTTCTTT. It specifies CASSRENTEAFF.